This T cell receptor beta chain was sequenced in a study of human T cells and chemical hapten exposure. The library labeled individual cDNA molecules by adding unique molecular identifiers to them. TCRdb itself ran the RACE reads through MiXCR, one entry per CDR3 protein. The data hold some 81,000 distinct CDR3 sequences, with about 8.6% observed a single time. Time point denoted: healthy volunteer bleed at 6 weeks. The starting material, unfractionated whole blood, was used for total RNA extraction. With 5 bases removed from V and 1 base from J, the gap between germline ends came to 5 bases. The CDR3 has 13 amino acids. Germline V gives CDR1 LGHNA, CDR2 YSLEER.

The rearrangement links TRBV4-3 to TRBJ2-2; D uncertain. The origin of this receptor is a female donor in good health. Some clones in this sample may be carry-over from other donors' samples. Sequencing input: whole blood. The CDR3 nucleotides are TGCGCCAGCAGCGACCTGAACACCGGGGAGCTGTTTTTT. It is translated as CASSDLNTGELFF.